This T cell receptor beta chain appears in the sequencing data of a study of blood T cell repertoires in COVID-19. Overall study: Donors in the United States, Italy and Spain gave samples during acute or convalescent COVID-19. PBMCs, B-cell-depleted T cells, or T cells provided the cDNA or gDNA that made up the material.

The length of the CDR3 is 14 residues. V lost 8 bases, J lost 7 bases, and 17 bases lay in between. How the authors handled the data: Reference gene primer amplification gave nucleated cell count estimates. Here immunoSEQ multiplex PCR was the method, and the copy in TCRdb shows in-frame clones only, minus some. V, J and clone size are those of that table, while D and trimming were read from the DNA. The table lists some 150,000 clones, almost 90% of them singletons, with 8% to 11% in the top ten. The sequenced material came from peripheral blood. The rearrangement links TRBV23-1 to TRBJ2-2; TRBD1 is a possible D gene (6 bases). TRBV23-1 is treated as an ORF (open reading frame) with a function not yet certain. The receptor was isolated from a man aged 50 to 59 with active or convalescent COVID-19. DNA for the CDR3: TGCGCCAGCGTCGGGACAAGAGTTTACGGGGAGCTGTTTTTT. Translation gives CASVGTRVYGELFF.